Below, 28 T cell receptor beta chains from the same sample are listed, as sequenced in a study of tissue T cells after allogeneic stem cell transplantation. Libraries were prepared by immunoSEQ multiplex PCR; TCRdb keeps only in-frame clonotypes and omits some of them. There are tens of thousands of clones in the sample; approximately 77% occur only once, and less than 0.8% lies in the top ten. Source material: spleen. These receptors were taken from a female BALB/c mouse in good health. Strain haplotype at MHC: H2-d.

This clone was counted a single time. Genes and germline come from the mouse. The sequenced CDR3 bases are TGTGCCAGCAGCCAAGGGACAGGGGTCACAGAAGTCTTC. This codes for CASSQGTGVTEVF. The full CDR3 reads CASSQGTGVTEVFF. This sequence joins TRBV5 and TRBJ1-1, with 9 positions matching TRBD1. The read comes to an end 1 residue before the CDR3 does, leaving the germline J gene to fill in the end. V gave up 1 base and J gave up 4 bases; unmatched junction bases: 1. The CDR3 runs to 14 residues. Germline V CDR1 and CDR2: LGHNA, YNLKQL (reference sequence).

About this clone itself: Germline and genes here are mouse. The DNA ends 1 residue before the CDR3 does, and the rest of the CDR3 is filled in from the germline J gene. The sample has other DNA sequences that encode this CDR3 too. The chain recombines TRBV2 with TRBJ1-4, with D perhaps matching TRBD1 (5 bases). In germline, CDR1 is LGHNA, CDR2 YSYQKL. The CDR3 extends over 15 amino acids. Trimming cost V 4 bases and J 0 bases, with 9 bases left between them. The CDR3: CASSPRQISNERLFF. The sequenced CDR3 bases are TGTGCCAGCAGCCCTAGACAGATTTCCAACGAAAGATTATTT.

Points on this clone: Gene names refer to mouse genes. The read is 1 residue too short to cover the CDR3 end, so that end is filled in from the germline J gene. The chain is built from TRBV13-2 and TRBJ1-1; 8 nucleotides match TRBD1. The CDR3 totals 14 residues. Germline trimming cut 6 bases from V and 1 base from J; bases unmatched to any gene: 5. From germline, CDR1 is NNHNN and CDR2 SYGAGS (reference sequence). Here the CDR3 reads CASVSQGVNTEVFF. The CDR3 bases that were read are TGTGCCAGCGTCTCACAGGGGGTGAACACAGAAGTCTTC.

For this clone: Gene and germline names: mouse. The DNA read from the CDR3 is TGTGCCAGCAGCCTCCTACTGGGGGTTAACCAAGACACCCAGTAC. This encodes CASSLLLGVNQDTQY. The whole CDR3 protein reads CASSLLLGVNQDTQYF. The chain recombines TRBV5 with TRBJ2-5; 8 bases are shared with TRBD2. The observed sequence ends 1 residue before the CDR3 terminus, with the missing tail filled in from the germline J gene. Germline CDR1 is LGHNA and CDR2 is YNLKQL (reference sequence). The CDR3 sequence is 16 residues long. V shed 4 bases and J 0 bases; nucleotides not matched to a gene: 6.

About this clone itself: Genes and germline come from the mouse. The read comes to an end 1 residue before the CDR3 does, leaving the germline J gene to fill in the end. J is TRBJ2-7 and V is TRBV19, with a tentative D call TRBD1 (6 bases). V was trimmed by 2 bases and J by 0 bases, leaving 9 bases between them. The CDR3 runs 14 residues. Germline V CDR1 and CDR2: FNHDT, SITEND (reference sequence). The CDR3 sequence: CASSMRGSSYEQYF. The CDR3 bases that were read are TGTGCCAGCAGTATGAGGGGGAGCTCCTATGAACAGTAC.

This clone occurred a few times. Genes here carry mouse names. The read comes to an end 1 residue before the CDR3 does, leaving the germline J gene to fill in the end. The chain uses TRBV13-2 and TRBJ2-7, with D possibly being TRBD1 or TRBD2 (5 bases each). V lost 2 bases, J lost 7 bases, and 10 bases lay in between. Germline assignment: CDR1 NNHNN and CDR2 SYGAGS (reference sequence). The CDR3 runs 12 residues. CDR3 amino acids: CASGEGEGEQYF. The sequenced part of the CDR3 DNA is TGTGCCAGCGGTGAGGGGGAGGGGGAACAGTAC.

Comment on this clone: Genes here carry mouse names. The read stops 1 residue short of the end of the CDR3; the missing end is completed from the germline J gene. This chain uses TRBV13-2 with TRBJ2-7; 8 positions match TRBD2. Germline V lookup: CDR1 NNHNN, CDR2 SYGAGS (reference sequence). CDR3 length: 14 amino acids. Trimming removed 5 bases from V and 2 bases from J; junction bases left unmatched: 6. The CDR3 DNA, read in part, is TGTGCCAGCGGGACCGGGACTGGTGCCTATGAACAGTAC. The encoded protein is CASGTGTGAYEQY. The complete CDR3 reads CASGTGTGAYEQYF.

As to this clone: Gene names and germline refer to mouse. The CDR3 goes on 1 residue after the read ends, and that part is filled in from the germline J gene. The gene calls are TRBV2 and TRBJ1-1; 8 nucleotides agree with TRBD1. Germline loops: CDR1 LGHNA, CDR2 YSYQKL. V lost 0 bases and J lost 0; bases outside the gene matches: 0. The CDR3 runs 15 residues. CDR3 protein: CASSQEQGANTEVFF. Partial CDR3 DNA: TGTGCCAGCAGCCAAGAACAGGGGGCAAACACAGAAGTCTTC. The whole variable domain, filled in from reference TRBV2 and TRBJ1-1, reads DPKIIQKPKYLVAVTGSEKILICEQYLGHNAMYWYRQSAKKPLEFMFSYSYQKLMDNQTASSRFQPQSSKKNHLDLQITALKPDDSATYFCASSQEQGANTEVFFGKGTRLTVV.

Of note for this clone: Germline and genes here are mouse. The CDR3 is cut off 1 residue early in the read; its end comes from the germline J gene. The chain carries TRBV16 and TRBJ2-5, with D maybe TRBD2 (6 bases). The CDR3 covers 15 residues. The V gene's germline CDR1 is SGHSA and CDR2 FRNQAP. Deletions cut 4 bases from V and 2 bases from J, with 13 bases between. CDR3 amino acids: CASSSWGLSQDTQYF. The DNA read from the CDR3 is TGTGCAAGCAGCTCATGGGGGTTAAGCCAAGACACCCAGTAC.

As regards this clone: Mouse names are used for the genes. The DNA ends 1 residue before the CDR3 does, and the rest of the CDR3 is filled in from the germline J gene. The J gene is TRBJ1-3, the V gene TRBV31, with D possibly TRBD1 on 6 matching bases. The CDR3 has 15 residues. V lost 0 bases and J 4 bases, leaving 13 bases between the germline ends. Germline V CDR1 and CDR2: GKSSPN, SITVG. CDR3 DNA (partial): TGTGCCTGGAGTCTGTGGGGGGCGCACGGAAATACGCTCTAT. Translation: CAWSLWGAHGNTLY. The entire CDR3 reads CAWSLWGAHGNTLYF.

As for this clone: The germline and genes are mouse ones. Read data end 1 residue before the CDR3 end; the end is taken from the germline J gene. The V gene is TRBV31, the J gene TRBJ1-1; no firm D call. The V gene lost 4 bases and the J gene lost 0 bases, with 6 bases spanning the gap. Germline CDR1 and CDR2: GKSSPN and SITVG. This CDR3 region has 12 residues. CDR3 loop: CAWTRTNTEVFF. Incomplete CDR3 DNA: TGTGCCTGGACTCGAACAAACACAGAAGTCTTC.

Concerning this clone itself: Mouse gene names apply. The DNA read from the CDR3 is TGCACCTGCAGGGGGCAAGACACCCAGTAC. Translated: CTCRGQDTQY. The full CDR3 protein is CTCRGQDTQYF. This chain joins TRBV1 and TRBJ2-5, with no clear D. Sequencing ends 1 residue short of the CDR3 end; the germline J gene provides the rest. Per germline, CDR1 NSQYPW and CDR2 LRSPGD (reference sequence). V lost 6 bases, J lost 3 bases, and 4 bases lay in between. This CDR3 is 11 amino acids long.

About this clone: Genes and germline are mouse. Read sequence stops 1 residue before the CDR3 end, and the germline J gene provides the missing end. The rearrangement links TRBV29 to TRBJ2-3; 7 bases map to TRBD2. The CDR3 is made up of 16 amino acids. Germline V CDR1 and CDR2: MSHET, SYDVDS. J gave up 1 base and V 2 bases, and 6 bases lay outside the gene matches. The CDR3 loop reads CASSLLEGTGAETLYF. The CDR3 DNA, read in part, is TGTGCTAGCAGTTTACTCGAGGGGACTGGTGCAGAAACGCTGTAT.

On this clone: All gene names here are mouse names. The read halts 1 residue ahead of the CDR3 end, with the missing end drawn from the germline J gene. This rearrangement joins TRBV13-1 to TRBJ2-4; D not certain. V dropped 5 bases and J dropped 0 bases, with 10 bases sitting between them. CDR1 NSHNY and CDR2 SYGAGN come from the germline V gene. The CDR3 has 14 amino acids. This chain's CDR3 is CASSQETSQNTLYF. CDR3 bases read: TGTGCCAGCAGCCAAGAGACTAGTCAAAACACCTTGTAC.

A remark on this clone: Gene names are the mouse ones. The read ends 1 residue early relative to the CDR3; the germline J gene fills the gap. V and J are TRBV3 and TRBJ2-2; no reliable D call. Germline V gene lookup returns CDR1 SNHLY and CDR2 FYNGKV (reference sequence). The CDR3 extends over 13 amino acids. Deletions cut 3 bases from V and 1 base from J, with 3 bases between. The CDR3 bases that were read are TGTGCCAGCAGCTTCGAAAACACCGGGCAGCTCTAC. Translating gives CASSFENTGQLY. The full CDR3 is CASSFENTGQLYF.

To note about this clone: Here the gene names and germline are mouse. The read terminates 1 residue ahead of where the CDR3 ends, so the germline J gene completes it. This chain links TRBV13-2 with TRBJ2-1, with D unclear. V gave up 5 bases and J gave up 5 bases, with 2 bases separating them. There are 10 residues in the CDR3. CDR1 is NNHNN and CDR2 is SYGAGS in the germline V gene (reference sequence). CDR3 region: CASGNAEQFF. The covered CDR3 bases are TGTGCCAGCGGGAATGCTGAGCAGTTC.

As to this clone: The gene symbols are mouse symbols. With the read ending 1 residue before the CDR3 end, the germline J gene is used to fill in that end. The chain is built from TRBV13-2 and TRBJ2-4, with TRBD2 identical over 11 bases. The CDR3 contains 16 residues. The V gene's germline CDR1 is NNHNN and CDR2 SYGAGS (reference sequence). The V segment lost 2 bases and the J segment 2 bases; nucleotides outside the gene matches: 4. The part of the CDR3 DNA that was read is TGTGCCAGCGGTGAAGGACTGGGGGGAATTCAAAACACCTTGTAC. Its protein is CASGEGLGGIQNTLY. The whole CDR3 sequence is CASGEGLGGIQNTLYF.

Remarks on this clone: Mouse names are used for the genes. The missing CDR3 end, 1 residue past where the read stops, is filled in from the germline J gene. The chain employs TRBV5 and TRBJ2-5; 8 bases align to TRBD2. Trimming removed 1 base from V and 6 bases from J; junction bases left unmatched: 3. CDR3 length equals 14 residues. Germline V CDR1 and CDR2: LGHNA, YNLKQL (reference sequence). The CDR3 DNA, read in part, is TGTGCCAGCAGCCAAGGGGGGGGGCTGGACACCCAGTAC. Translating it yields CASSQGGGLDTQY. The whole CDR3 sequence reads CASSQGGGLDTQYF.

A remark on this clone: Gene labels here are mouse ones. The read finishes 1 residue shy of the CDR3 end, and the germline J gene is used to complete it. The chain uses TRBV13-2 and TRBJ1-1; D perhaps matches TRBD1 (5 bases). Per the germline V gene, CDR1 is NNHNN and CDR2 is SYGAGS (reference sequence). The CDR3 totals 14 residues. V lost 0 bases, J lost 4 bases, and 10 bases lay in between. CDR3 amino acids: CASGDGQGSTEVFF. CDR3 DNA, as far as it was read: TGTGCCAGCGGTGATGGTCAGGGATCCACAGAAGTCTTC.

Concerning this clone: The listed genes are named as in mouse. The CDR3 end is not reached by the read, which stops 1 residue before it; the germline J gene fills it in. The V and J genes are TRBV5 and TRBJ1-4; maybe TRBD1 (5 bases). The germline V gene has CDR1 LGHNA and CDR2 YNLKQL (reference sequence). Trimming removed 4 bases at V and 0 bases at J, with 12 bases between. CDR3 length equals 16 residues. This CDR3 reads CASSPGTPFSNERLFF. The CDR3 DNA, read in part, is TGTGCCAGCAGCCCCGGGACGCCTTTTTCCAACGAAAGATTATTT.

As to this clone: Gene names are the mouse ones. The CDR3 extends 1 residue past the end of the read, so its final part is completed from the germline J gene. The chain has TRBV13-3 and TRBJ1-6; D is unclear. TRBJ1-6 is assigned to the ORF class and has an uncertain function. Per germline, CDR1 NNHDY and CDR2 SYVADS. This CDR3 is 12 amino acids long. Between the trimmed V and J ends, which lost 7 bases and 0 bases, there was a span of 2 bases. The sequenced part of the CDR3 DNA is TGTGCCAGCGCTTCCTATAATTCGCCCCTCTAC. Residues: CASASYNSPLY. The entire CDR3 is CASASYNSPLYF.

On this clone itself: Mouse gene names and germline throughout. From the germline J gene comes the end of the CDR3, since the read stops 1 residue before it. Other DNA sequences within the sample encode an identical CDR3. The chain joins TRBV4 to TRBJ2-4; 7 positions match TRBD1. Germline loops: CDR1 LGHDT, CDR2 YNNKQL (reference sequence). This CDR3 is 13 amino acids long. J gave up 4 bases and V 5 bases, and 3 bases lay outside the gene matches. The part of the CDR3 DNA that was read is TGTGCCAGCAGCGCGGGACAGAAAAACACCTTGTAC. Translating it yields CASSAGQKNTLY. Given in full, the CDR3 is CASSAGQKNTLYF. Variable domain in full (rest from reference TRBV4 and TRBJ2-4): ETAVFQTPNYHVTQVGNEVSFNCKQTLGHDTMYWYKQDSKKLLKIMFSYNNKQLIVNETVPRRFSPQSSDKAHLNLRIKSVEPEDSAVYLCASSAGQKNTLYFGAGTRLSVL.

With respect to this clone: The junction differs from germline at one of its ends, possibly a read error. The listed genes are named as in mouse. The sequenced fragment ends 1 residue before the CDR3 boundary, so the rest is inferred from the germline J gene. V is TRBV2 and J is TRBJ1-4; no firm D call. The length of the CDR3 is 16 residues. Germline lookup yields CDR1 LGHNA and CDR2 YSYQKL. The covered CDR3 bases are TGTGCCAGCAGTCAAGTCGGAGCAGGTTCCAACGAAAGATTATTT. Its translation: CASSQVGAGSNERLF. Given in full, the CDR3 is CASSQVGAGSNERLFF.

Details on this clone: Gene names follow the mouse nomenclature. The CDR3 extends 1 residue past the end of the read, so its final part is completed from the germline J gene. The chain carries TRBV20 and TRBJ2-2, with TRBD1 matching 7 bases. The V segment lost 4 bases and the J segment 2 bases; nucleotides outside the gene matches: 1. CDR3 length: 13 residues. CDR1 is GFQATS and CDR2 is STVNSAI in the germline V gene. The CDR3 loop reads CGAKGQNTGQLYF. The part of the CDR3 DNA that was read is TGTGGTGCTAAGGGACAGAACACCGGGCAGCTCTAC.

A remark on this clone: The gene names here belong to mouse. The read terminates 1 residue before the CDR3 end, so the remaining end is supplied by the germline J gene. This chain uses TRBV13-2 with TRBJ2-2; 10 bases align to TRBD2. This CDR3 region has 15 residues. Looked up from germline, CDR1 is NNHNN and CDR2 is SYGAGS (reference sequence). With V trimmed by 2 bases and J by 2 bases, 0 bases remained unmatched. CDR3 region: CASGEGLGNTGQLYF. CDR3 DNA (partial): TGTGCCAGCGGTGAGGGACTGGGGAACACCGGGCAGCTCTAC.

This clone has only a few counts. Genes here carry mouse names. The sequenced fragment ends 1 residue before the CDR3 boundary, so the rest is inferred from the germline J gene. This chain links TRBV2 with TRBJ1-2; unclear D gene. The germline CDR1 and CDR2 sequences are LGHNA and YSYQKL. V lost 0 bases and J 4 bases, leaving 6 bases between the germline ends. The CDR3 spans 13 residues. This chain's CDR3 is CASSQDIASDYTF. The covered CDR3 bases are TGTGCCAGCAGCCAAGATATAGCCTCCGACTACACC.

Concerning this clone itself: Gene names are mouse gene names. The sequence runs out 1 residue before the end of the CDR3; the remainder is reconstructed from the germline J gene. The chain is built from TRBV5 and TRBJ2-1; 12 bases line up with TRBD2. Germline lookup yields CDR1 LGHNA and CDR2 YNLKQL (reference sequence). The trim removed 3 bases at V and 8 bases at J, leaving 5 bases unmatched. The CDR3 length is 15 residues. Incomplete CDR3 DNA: TGTGCCAGCAGCCACGACTGGGGGGGCGCGTCTGAGCAGTTC. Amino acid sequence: CASSHDWGGASEQF. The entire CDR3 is CASSHDWGGASEQFF.

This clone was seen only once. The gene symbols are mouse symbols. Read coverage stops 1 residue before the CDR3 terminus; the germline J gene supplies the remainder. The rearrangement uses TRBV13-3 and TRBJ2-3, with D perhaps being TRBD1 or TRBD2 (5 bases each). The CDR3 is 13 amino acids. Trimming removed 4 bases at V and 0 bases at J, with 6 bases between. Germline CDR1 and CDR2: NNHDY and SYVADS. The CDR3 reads CASSRDSAETLYF. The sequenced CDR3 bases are TGTGCCAGCAGTAGGGACAGTGCAGAAACGCTGTAT.